This TCR beta chain was captured in a study of OX40 agonist ivuxolimab in advanced cancers. Study-wide background: Prior anti-PD-1, anti-PD-L1 or anti-CTLA-4 therapy was allowed; 35% to 40% had some. Partial responses occurred in three patients (one hepatocellular carcinoma, two cutaneous melanoma). Broader study findings: At 0.1 to 3.0 mg/kg, clonal expansion of CD4+ and CD8+ blood T cells had occurred by week 6.

Worth noting for this clone: What it recognizes is unknown.

This table comes from immunoSEQ multiplex PCR, and its TCRdb copy is limited to in-frame clones, with some not included. The sample lists around 11,000 clones; just under 75% were seen once. The CDR3 is made up of 14 amino acids. Germline V CDR1 and CDR2: MNHEY, SMNVEV (reference sequence). The V end lost 2 bases, the J end lost 5 bases, and 12 bases lay between the germline ends. The chain links TRBV27 to TRBJ1-1, with a weak D call TRBD1 (5 bases). The material was CD4+ or CD8+ T cells sorted from blood, obtained in a trial of the OX40 agonist ivuxolimab. This clonotype was sampled from an adult with an advanced solid tumor such as melanoma, head and neck, liver or kidney cancer. The CDR3 reads CASSLGTRGTEAFF. The CDR3 coding sequence is TGTGCCAGCAGTTTAGGCACCCGGGGGACTGAAGCTTTCTTT.